The T cell receptor (beta chain) described here comes from a study of CD8+ T cells in alopecia areata (dated by TCRdb to 2016 to 2019). For the study in its entirety: In both human patients and the C3H/HeJ mouse model, the study applied high-throughput TCRbeta sequencing to look at T cell clonal expansion in alopecia areata. Human TCRbeta sequencing covered scalp tissue and sorted CD4+ and CD8+ peripheral blood T cells from patchy and totalis/universalis alopecia areata patients and healthy controls. Scalp clonality was compared across normal scalp (n=4), patchy alopecia areata scalp (n=8), and alopecia totalis/universalis scalp (n=8). The RNA source kit depended on sample type: the PAXgene miRNA kit for fixed scalp, the miRNeasy kit for PBMCs, and the RNeasy kit for mouse skin. TCRbeta CDR3 regions were amplified by immunoSEQ multiplex PCR using 35 Vbeta forward and 13 Jbeta reverse primers.

From cysteine to phenylalanine, the CDR3 is 11 amino acids long. Only the CDR3 region is kept as DNA, spanning 33 bases read in frame from base 1. V and J are truncated by 3 bases and 4 bases respectively, leaving an intervening sequence of 7 bases. The germline V gene (reference sequence) sets CDR1 to GTSNPN and CDR2 to SVGIG. PBMCs were separated by density centrifugation and stained for CD3, CD4 and CD8, after which CD4+ and CD8+ T cells were sorted on a FACSAria. Scalp biopsies and blood samples were obtained from unaffected controls. The table lists this clone with a count of one. Its antigen is currently not known. No much larger clone exists at a distance of one base, and base qualities are not known. Within the sample, other DNA sequences also encode this same CDR3. Receptors were amplified or captured by the immunoSEQ multiplex PCR assay. To provide template for TCR sequencing, every sample had RNA extracted and reverse transcribed into cDNA. SuperScript III was used for first-strand cDNA synthesis, primed with a 2:1 mix of oligo-dT and random hexamers. Amplification bias was assessed with a synthetic immune receptor repertoire, and residual bias was removed computationally. Processing in the source paper ran as follows. Raw reads were preprocessed to remove errors, and CDR3 was defined by IMGT conventions from the conserved cysteine to phenylalanine. To get clonality, Shannon entropy was normalized by log2 of the number of productive unique TCRs and the result was subtracted from 1. Whether each scalp clone was CD4 or CD8 was inferred by checking scalp TCRbeta sequences against the CD4 and CD8 repertoires from sorted blood. What TCRdb holds here is the immuneACCESS table cut down to in-frame rearrangements. Part of the clones is not present; checked against another copy, under half of the missing clones reflect an unresolved V gene, and the others are unexplained. D and trimming come from the DNA, and the V and J calls and clone size come from that table. This sample has 120,000 or so clones in its table, and roughly 69% of those were observed once. 2.8% of the sample lies in the top ten.

The research as a whole found: Compared with mice, TCR sequences shared between patients were less clear, possibly partly because of HLA diversity across the patient population. Unlike mouse skin, where gammadelta T cells dominate, normal human skin contains resident alphabeta T cells that get sequenced too, which complicates analysis of the scalp TCR repertoire. Compared with normal scalp, lesional scalp, particularly in alopecia totalis/universalis, had higher clonality and more expanded CD8+ clones, which suggests antigenic drive.

The receptor chain draws on TRBV30 and TRBJ2-7; TRBD1 is a weak D gene call, 6 bases matching. Sequenced material: CD4+ T cells sorted from blood. This TCR came from a human donor in good health. The sequence in DNA is TGTGCCTGGAGGGGGGCATACGAGCAGTACTTC. Its protein product is CAWRGAYEQYF.